Following are 11 T cell receptor beta chains from one sample sequenced in a study of blood T cell repertoires in COVID-19. Clones were sequenced by immunoSEQ multiplex PCR, and TCRdb holds only the in-frame ones, with some missing. Of 250,000 to 350,000 clones listed, roughly nine tenths are singletons. The sequencing input was PBMCs or T cells enriched from blood (not recorded which). Every receptor here comes from a man between 60 and 75 years old who had recovered from COVID-19.

The V call is TRBV9, the J call TRBJ1-4; possibly TRBD1 for D (6 bases). This CDR3 has 15 amino acids. V gave up 3 bases and J gave up 1 base, with 10 bases separating them. From germline, CDR1 is SGDLS and CDR2 YYNGEE. CDR3 region: CASSEGQQTNEKLFF. The CDR3 DNA follows: TGTGCCAGCAGCGAAGGACAGCAAACTAATGAAAAACTGTTTTTT.

The J gene is TRBJ2-2, the V gene TRBV19; 7 bases align to TRBD2. CDR3 length: 16 amino acids. Germline V lookup: CDR1 LNHDA, CDR2 SQIVND (reference sequence). J gave up 0 bases and V 7 bases, and 8 bases lay outside the gene matches. This chain's CDR3 is CASKRRETSNTGELFF. The CDR3 coding sequence is TGTGCCAGTAAAAGGCGGGAGACCTCGAACACCGGGGAGCTGTTTTTT.

The rearrangement uses TRBV9 and TRBJ2-2, with 7 bases aligning to TRBD1. Trimming at V came to 5 bases and at J to 2 bases, leaving 6 bases not matched to a gene. The V gene's germline CDR1 is SGDLS and CDR2 YYNGEE. The CDR3 sequence is 15 residues long. The CDR3 is CASRPDRANTGELFF. The CDR3 DNA is TGTGCCAGCAGACCTGACAGGGCCAACACCGGGGAGCTGTTTTTT. The whole variable domain, filled in from reference TRBV9 and TRBJ2-2, reads DSGVTQTPKHLITATGQRVTLRCSPRSGDLSVYWYQQSLDQGLQFLIQYYNGEERAKGNILERFSAQQFPDLHSELNLSSLELGDSALYFCASRPDRANTGELFFGEGSRLTVL.

The chain is built from TRBV4-2 and TRBJ1-2; 8 positions match TRBD1. J was trimmed by 6 bases and V by 3 bases; bases with no gene match: 6. Germline CDR1 and CDR2: LGHNA and YNFKEQ. The CDR3 is made up of 14 amino acids. The CDR3 sequence: CASSQADRENGYTF. CDR3 nucleotides: TGTGCCAGCAGCCAGGCGGACAGGGAGAATGGCTACACCTTC.

V gene TRBV2 combines with J gene TRBJ2-2; 8 bases are a match to TRBD1. Germline CDR1 is SNHLY and CDR2 is FYNNEI. V gave up 7 bases and J gave up 7 bases; unmatched junction bases: 11. The CDR3 runs 15 residues. The CDR3 DNA reads TGTGCCAGCACCCTACTACAGGGGGTAGTCGGGGAGCTGTTTTTT. It yields the protein CASTLLQGVVGELFF.

This chain joins TRBV9 and TRBJ1-1; D gene uncertain. Germline lookup yields CDR1 SGDLS and CDR2 YYNGEE. CDR3 length: 13 amino acids. The germline V and J ends were trimmed by 2 bases and 4 bases, with 9 bases remaining between them. The CDR3 is CASSVEGRTEAFF. The CDR3 DNA reads as TGTGCCAGCAGCGTTGAGGGCCGCACTGAAGCTTTCTTT.

In regard to this clone: Germline and junction disagree at one end, which may indicate a read error. The rearrangement links TRBV5-1 to TRBJ1-2; 11 nucleotides line up with TRBD1. Germline V lookup: CDR1 SGHRS, CDR2 YFSETQ. This CDR3 spans 16 amino acids. The CDR3 protein is CASSLGQGASSTDLRF. For the CDR3, the DNA is TGCGCCAGCAGCCTCGGACAGGGGGCATCCTCTACGGATCTCCGCTTC.

The chain combines TRBV5-5 with TRBJ1-1, with 7 bases matching TRBD1. CDR3 length: 15 amino acids. Germline V gene data show CDR1 as SGHKS and CDR2 as YYEKEE (reference sequence). V lost 4 bases, J lost 0 bases, and 6 bases stayed unmatched. CDR3 in DNA: TGTGCCAGCAGCCGGGACAGAGTATTGAACACTGAAGCTTTCTTT. It encodes CASSRDRVLNTEAFF. The whole variable domain, remainder taken from reference TRBV5-5 and TRBJ1-1, is DAGVTQSPTHLIKTRGQQVTLRCSPISGHKSVSWYQQVLGQGPQFIFQYYEKEERGRGNFPDRFSARQFPNYSSELNVNALLLGDSALYLCASSRDRVLNTEAFFGQGTRLTVV.

The CDR3 loop is CASSLRDREAFF. CDR3 coding DNA: TGTGCCAGCAGTTTAAGGGACAGGGAAGCTTTCTTT. The chain combines TRBV28 with TRBJ1-1, with 8 bases lining up with TRBD1. The V gene's germline CDR1 is MDHEN and CDR2 SYDVKM. Germline trimming cut 2 bases from V and 8 bases from J; bases unmatched to any gene: 1. CDR3 length: 12 amino acids.

The chain has TRBV7-6 and TRBJ1-6, with 7 bases that match TRBD1. Trimming took 4 bases from V and 7 from J; bases not matched to a gene: 4. Germline V CDR1 and CDR2: SGHVS, FNYEAQ. The CDR3 sequence is 14 residues long. CDR3 sequence: CASSSGTANSPLHF. CDR3 sequence (DNA): TGTGCCAGCAGCTCCGGGACAGCAAATTCACCCCTCCACTTT.

The chain is built from TRBV7-2 and TRBJ2-7, with D unclear. The ends were cut back, 5 bases at V and 2 bases at J, with 13 bases in the middle. The CDR3 is 14 residues long. The V gene's germline CDR1 is SGHTA and CDR2 FQGNSA. CDR3 sequence: CASSDQTSTYEQYF. In DNA form, the CDR3 reads TGTGCCAGCAGCGACCAGACATCGACCTACGAGCAGTACTTC.